The present T cell receptor (beta chain) was sequenced within a study of T cells in Graves' hyperthyroidism and ophthalmopathy. Amplified TCR beta CDR3 regions derived from RNA transcripts. Initially, a first-round RT-PCR of the TCR CDR3 employed the HTBI primer set. TCRdb reprocessed the multiplex PCR reads via MiXCR and lists one record per CDR3 protein. Altogether more than 50,000 distinct CDR3 sequences are present, about 49% being singletons, with the ten largest covering approximately 13%. Duration under 3 months, a NOSPECS grade of at least 4, and a Clinical Activity Score of at least 3 characterized the ophthalmopathy patients. Researchers barred patients who had uncontrolled infection, other autoimmune disease, pregnancy or lactation. The PBMCs had their origin in roughly 10 ml of fresh peripheral blood. The ends were cut back, 6 bases at V and 6 bases at J, with 10 bases in the middle. CDR1 is KGHSH, CDR2 LQKENI, per germline. The CDR3 contains 12 residues.

This sequence was found in a woman aged 25 to 39 with Graves' ophthalmopathy. The specimen was blood. The chain carries TRBV18 and TRBJ2-3; D gene ambiguous. CDR3 loop: CASSPTSDTQYF. CDR3 DNA sequence: TGTGCCAGCTCGCCGACAAGTGATACGCAGTATTTT.